These 32 T cell receptor beta chains came from one sample sequenced in a study of cytomegalovirus exposure and HLA in healthy donors. The PCR employed 60 Vbeta primers together with 13 Jbeta primers. Data came from immunoSEQ multiplex PCR; TCRdb stores just in-frame clones and leaves some out. The sample records more than 110,000 clones, 70% to 75% being singletons. Sequenced sample: PBMCs. Receptor source: a woman in her 40s in good health and CMV-seronegative.

The chain uses TRBV5-4 and TRBJ2-5; no clear D gene. This CDR3 is 11 amino acids long. Looked up from germline, CDR1 is SGHNT and CDR2 is YYREEE (reference sequence). Trimming stripped 3 bases from V and 2 bases from J, with 2 bases between. For the CDR3, the DNA is TGTGCCAGCAGCTCACAAGAGACCCAGTACTTC. Protein product: CASSSQETQYF. The whole variable domain, remainder taken from reference TRBV5-4 and TRBJ2-5, is ETGVTQSPTHLIKTRGQQVTLRCSSQSGHNTVSWYQQALGQGPQFIFQYYREEENGRGNFPPRFSGLQFPNYSSELNVNALELDDSALYLCASSSQETQYFGPGTRLLVL.

This clone was seen only once. The chain has TRBV2 and TRBJ1-2; D gene uncertain. From germline, CDR1 is SNHLY and CDR2 FYNNEI. V was cut by 8 bases and J by 2 bases, with 15 bases left in between. The CDR3 runs 14 residues. Here the CDR3 DNA reads TGTGCCAGCCGAAGTTCGGGGATCAACTATGGCTACACCTTC. Translated: CASRSSGINYGYTF.

This clone is a singleton in its sample. V usage is TRBV5-6 and J usage is TRBJ2-2; 9 positions agree with TRBD2. Germline V CDR1 and CDR2: SGHDT, YYEEEE. V trimming: 1 base; J trimming: 2 bases; junction bases outside the gene matches: 6. The CDR3 loop spans 17 amino acids. The CDR3 region is CASSLIVSGGNTGELFF. CDR3 DNA: TGTGCCAGCAGCTTGATAGTTAGCGGGGGAAACACCGGGGAGCTGTTTTTT.

The chain has TRBV5-6 and TRBJ2-5; 10 bases fit TRBD1. The J call may be incorrect, as the DNA end agrees better with TRBJ2-7. CDR1 and CDR2 (germline): SGHDT, YYEEEE. This CDR3 region has 13 residues. The CDR3 DNA follows: TGTGCCAGCAGCTGGGACAGGGGCTACGAGCAGTACTTC. This sequence encodes CASSWDRGYEQYF.

V usage is TRBV7-6 and J usage is TRBJ2-5; 10 bases are shared with TRBD2. Per the germline V gene, CDR1 is SGHVS and CDR2 is FNYEAQ. V lost 1 base and J lost 5; bases outside the gene matches: 7. The CDR3 length is 16 residues. Written as DNA, the CDR3 is TGTGCCAGCAGCTTAGTCGGGGGTAGCGGGGGGGAGACCCAGTACTTC. The encoded protein is CASSLVGGSGGETQYF.

The chain uses TRBV4-1 and TRBJ2-2; D call uncertain. The CDR3 sequence is 16 residues long. V lost 0 bases and J lost 0, with 8 bases in between. CDR1 is MGHRA and CDR2 is YSYEKL in the germline V gene. This chain's CDR3 is CASSQEHIANTGELFF. CDR3 bases: TGCGCCAGCAGCCAAGAACACATCGCGAACACCGGGGAGCTGTTTTTT.

The chain recombines TRBV4-1 with TRBJ1-2; D is unclear. Trimming shortened V by 4 bases and J by 7 bases, and 19 bases separated the two germline ends. The CDR3 sequence is 15 residues long. CDR1 is MGHRA and CDR2 is YSYEKL in the germline V gene. This chain's CDR3 is CASSLAPGTEGGYTF. CDR3 sequence (DNA): TGCGCCAGCAGCCTCGCACCGGGAACCGAGGGTGGCTACACCTTC.

This chain uses TRBV27 with TRBJ1-4; D not certain. This CDR3 spans 16 amino acids. V was clipped by 6 bases and J by 0 bases, with 14 bases between them. Germline CDR1 and CDR2: MNHEY and SMNVEV (reference sequence). The CDR3 nucleotides read TGTGCCAGCAGCCTCGACACGCCGGCAACTAATGAAAAACTGTTTTTT. Amino acids: CASSLDTPATNEKLFF.

The rearrangement links TRBV29-1 to TRBJ1-6, with D hard to call. The CDR3 has 13 amino acids. Trimming left V 4 bases short and J 9 bases short, with 13 bases between. Germline V CDR1 and CDR2: SQVTM, ANQGSEA. DNA for the CDR3: TGCAGCGTTGCTGTCGGGGTGGGTTCACCCCTCCACTTT. Translation: CSVAVGVGSPLHF.

The chain's CDR3 is CASSLAWLAGGSSTDTQYF. CDR3 DNA: TGTGCCAGCAGCTTAGCTTGGCTAGCGGGGGGATCTAGCACAGATACGCAGTATTTT. The chain couples TRBV7-9 to TRBJ2-3, with 11 bases lining up with TRBD2. The V gene end was trimmed by 0 bases and the J gene end by 0 bases; junction bases not matched to a gene: 8. This CDR3 comprises 19 residues. Germline CDR1 is SEHNR and CDR2 is FQNEAQ (reference sequence). Combining the CDR3 with reference TRBV7-9 and TRBJ2-3 gives the whole variable domain DTGVSQNPRHKITKRGQNVTFRCDPISEHNRLYWYRQTLGQGPEFLTYFQNEAQLEKSRLLSDRFSAERPKGSFSTLEIQRTEQGDSAMYLCASSLAWLAGGSSTDTQYFGPGTRLTVL.

This clone was seen only a few times. The CDR3 protein is CASSISAGGLTDTQYF. The CDR3 region has the DNA TGTGCCAGTAGTATCTCAGCGGGGGGACTCACAGATACGCAGTATTTT. The chain recombines TRBV19 with TRBJ2-3; 9 nucleotides match TRBD2. V shed 3 bases, J shed 2 bases, and the junction held 6 bases outside the gene matches. The V gene's germline CDR1 is LNHDA and CDR2 SQIVND (reference sequence). The CDR3 extends over 16 amino acids.

This clone was picked up one time. The gene calls are TRBV11-3 and TRBJ2-1; no clear D. Trimming stripped 0 bases from V and 8 bases from J, with 8 bases between. CDR3 length: 13 amino acids. The germline gives CDR1 SGHNT, CDR2 YENEEA. The DNA for the CDR3 is TGTGCCAGCAGCTTAGATCAGTCCCATGAGCAGTTCTTC. Translating it yields CASSLDQSHEQFF.

The V call is TRBV7-3, the J call TRBJ2-3, with TRBD2 matching 10 bases. V dropped 5 bases and J dropped 1; count of bases not matched to a gene: 3. In germline, CDR1 is SGHTA, CDR2 FQGTGA. The CDR3 extends over 15 amino acids. CDR3: CASSRTSGRTDTQYF. As DNA, the CDR3 is TGTGCCAGCAGCCGGACTAGCGGACGCACAGATACGCAGTATTTT.

This clone was observed a single time. Other DNA sequences in the sample encode the same CDR3. This chain joins TRBV5-1 and TRBJ2-5, with D tentatively TRBD1 (6 bases). There are 13 residues in the CDR3. The V end lost 2 bases, the J end lost 1 base, and 6 bases lay between the germline ends. Germline V gene lookup returns CDR1 SGHRS and CDR2 YFSETQ. The CDR3 loop is CASSLQGQETQYF. CDR3 coding DNA: TGCGCCAGCAGCTTACAGGGCCAAGAGACCCAGTACTTC.

This chain uses TRBV19 with TRBJ2-2; a weak D match, TRBD1 (5 bases). The V gene lost 10 bases and the J gene lost 0 bases, with 12 bases spanning the gap. Germline-derived CDR1 and CDR2 are LNHDA and SQIVND (reference sequence). This CDR3 region has 14 residues. CDR3 in DNA: TGTGCCACCTCCCGCAGGGCGAACACCGGGGAGCTGTTTTTT. Protein product: CATSRRANTGELFF. Full variable domain (remainder filled in from reference TRBV19 and TRBJ2-2): DGGITQSPKYLFRKEGQNVTLSCEQNLNHDAMYWYRQDPGQGLRLIYYSQIVNDFQKGDIAEGYSVSREKKESFPLTVTSAQKNPTAFYLCATSRRANTGELFFGEGSRLTVL.

J is TRBJ2-7 and V is TRBV2; 7 bases are shared with TRBD1. V trimming: 2 bases; J trimming: 12 bases; junction bases outside the gene matches: 4. Looked up from germline, CDR1 is SNHLY and CDR2 is FYNNEI. The CDR3 loop spans 11 amino acids. The CDR3 DNA is TGTGCCAGCAGTGAACCGGGACAGCCGTACTTC. Translated, it gives CASSEPGQPYF.

The CDR3 DNA follows: TGTGCCAGTAGTATACCTAGCGGGGGGGGTTACTATGAGCAGTTCTTC. It specifies CASSIPSGGGYYEQFF. The chain links TRBV19 to TRBJ2-1, with 12 bases fitting TRBD2. With V trimmed by 2 bases and J by 8 bases, 7 bases remained unmatched. The CDR3 sequence is 16 residues long. The germline V gene encodes CDR1 LNHDA and CDR2 SQIVND (reference sequence). The complete variable domain, with remaining parts taken from reference TRBV19 and TRBJ2-1, reads DGGITQSPKYLFRKEGQNVTLSCEQNLNHDAMYWYRQDPGQGLRLIYYSQIVNDFQKGDIAEGYSVSREKKESFPLTVTSAQKNPTAFYLCASSIPSGGGYYEQFFGPGTRLTVL.

This clone occurred a few times. The chain links TRBV6-5 to TRBJ1-4; perhaps TRBD1 as D (6 bases). Germline V gives CDR1 MNHEY, CDR2 SVGAGI. This CDR3 has 13 amino acids. Trimming removed 5 bases at V and 8 bases at J, with 12 bases between. This chain's CDR3 is CASSTGIGEKLFF. The CDR3 coding sequence is TGTGCCAGCAGTACAGGGATCGGGGAAAAACTGTTTTTT.

The chain couples TRBV19 to TRBJ1-1; D is uncertain. Trimming removed 8 bases at V and 1 base at J, with 11 bases between. The CDR3 sequence is 13 residues long. Looked up from germline, CDR1 is LNHDA and CDR2 is SQIVND (reference sequence). The CDR3 coding sequence is TGTGCCAGTTCCGAGAACGAGAACACTGAAGCTTTCTTT. Translating gives CASSENENTEAFF.

This clone has more than one count but fewer than ten. The chain couples TRBV18 to TRBJ1-5; D is perhaps TRBD1 (5 bases). The CDR3 extends over 15 amino acids. The V gene lost 3 bases and the J gene lost 0 bases, with 9 bases spanning the gap. Germline V lookup: CDR1 KGHSH, CDR2 LQKENI. The CDR3 sequence is CASSPDSYSNQPQHF. Written as DNA, the CDR3 is TGTGCCAGCTCACCCGACAGCTATAGCAATCAGCCCCAGCATTTT.

This chain connects TRBV11-2 to TRBJ2-5; 8 positions match TRBD1. The CDR3 length is 15 residues. The germline V gene has CDR1 SGHAT and CDR2 FQNNGV. Trimming cost V 6 bases and J 4 bases; bases outside gene matches: 10. As DNA, the CDR3 is TGTGCCAGCAGACTCGGACAGGGCTCAGGAGAGACCCAGTACTTC. Residues: CASRLGQGSGETQYF.

The chain links TRBV11-2 to TRBJ2-3; 13 positions agree with TRBD2. V gave up 5 bases and J gave up 5 bases; unmatched junction bases: 16. The CDR3 loop spans 19 amino acids. From germline, CDR1 is SGHAT and CDR2 FQNNGV. In DNA form, the CDR3 reads TGTGCCAGCAGCCAAGGACTAGCGGGGGTCCTATTCTTTATAGATACGCAGTATTTT. This gives the protein CASSQGLAGVLFFIDTQYF.

This clone was counted only a few times. The chain employs TRBV5-1 and TRBJ2-6; 8 nucleotides agree with TRBD1. The CDR3 runs 16 residues. The V segment lost 2 bases and the J segment 0 bases; nucleotides outside the gene matches: 1. Germline V gene sequence: CDR1 SGHRS, CDR2 YFSETQ. The CDR3 reads CASSLQGDSGANVLTF. The CDR3 DNA sequence: TGCGCCAGCAGCTTACAGGGGGACTCTGGGGCCAACGTCCTGACTTTC.

The chain has TRBV5-4 and TRBJ2-7; 10 positions match TRBD1. Looked up from germline, CDR1 is SGHNT and CDR2 is YYREEE (reference sequence). The CDR3 is made up of 17 amino acids. The ends lost 0 bases at V and 2 bases at J; junction bases unmatched: 8. CDR3 coding DNA: TGTGCCAGCAGCTTGGCATTATCCGGGACAGGGGCCTACGAGCAGTACTTC. The encoded protein is CASSLALSGTGAYEQYF.

The chain joins TRBV7-3 to TRBJ2-1, with a weak D call TRBD2 (5 bases). The V end lost 1 base, the J end lost 10 bases, and 14 bases lay between the germline ends. The CDR3 contains 14 residues. Per germline, CDR1 SGHTA and CDR2 FQGTGA. CDR3 nucleotide sequence: TGTGCCAGCAGCTTAAGTCCGGGAATAGGGGAGCAGTTCTTC. Translated, it gives CASSLSPGIGEQFF.

V gene TRBV19 combines with J gene TRBJ2-1; 9 nucleotides match TRBD2. V lost 5 bases, J lost 6 bases, and 2 bases stayed unmatched. CDR3 length: 13 residues. Looked up from germline, CDR1 is LNHDA and CDR2 is SQIVND (reference sequence). CDR3 DNA: TGTGCCAGTAGTGGGACTAGCATCAATGAGCAGTTCTTC. This gives the protein CASSGTSINEQFF.

As DNA, the CDR3 is TGTGCCAGCTCACCGGAGGGCGCGGTGCGCACTGAAGCTTTCTTT. Protein product: CASSPEGAVRTEAFF. This chain connects TRBV18 to TRBJ1-1; D unresolved. Germline-derived CDR1 and CDR2 are KGHSH and LQKENI. The CDR3 covers 15 residues. Trimming removed 3 bases at V and 4 bases at J, with 15 bases between.

This clone was detected once. This chain uses TRBV29-1 with TRBJ2-1; no clear D gene. The CDR3 is 13 amino acids. The germline V gene encodes CDR1 SQVTM and CDR2 ANQGSEA. The ends were cut back, 7 bases at V and 6 bases at J, with 16 bases in the middle. Here the CDR3 DNA reads TGCAGCGGGGTATCTAGGATAGGCAATGAGCAGTTCTTC. As protein: CSGVSRIGNEQFF.

V usage is TRBV18 and J usage is TRBJ2-4, with D maybe TRBD2 (6 bases). V lost 6 bases to trimming and J lost 6 bases, with 9 bases between them. This CDR3 comprises 12 residues. The germline V gene encodes CDR1 KGHSH and CDR2 LQKENI. This chain's CDR3 is CASSAEGNIQYF. In nucleotides, the CDR3 is TGTGCCAGCTCCGCGGAGGGAAACATTCAGTACTTC.

This chain joins TRBV10-3 and TRBJ2-2; a possible D gene is TRBD1 (5 bases). The CDR3 is made up of 16 amino acids. Trimming stripped 0 bases from V and 9 bases from J, with 17 bases between. Germline CDR1 ENHRY, CDR2 SYGVKD. CDR3 residues: CAISESLTAPARELFF. CDR3 DNA sequence: TGTGCCATCAGTGAGTCCCTGACAGCTCCAGCGCGGGAGCTGTTTTTT.

In this sample, this clone turned up a few times. The chain has TRBV5-1 and TRBJ1-2, with 12 nucleotides matching TRBD1. Germline CDR1 SGHRS, CDR2 YFSETQ. The CDR3 contains 15 residues. The V segment lost 1 base and the J segment 6 bases; nucleotides outside the gene matches: 4. In nucleotides, the CDR3 is TGCGCCAGCAGCTTGATGGGACAGGGGGCAAATGGCTACACCTTC. This sequence encodes CASSLMGQGANGYTF.

This chain connects TRBV4-1 to TRBJ2-3; 11 bases fit TRBD2. Looked up from germline, CDR1 is MGHRA and CDR2 is YSYEKL. The ends lost 0 bases at V and 0 bases at J; junction bases unmatched: 5. The CDR3 loop spans 18 amino acids. The CDR3 here is CASSQDASGGTSTDTQYF. CDR3 DNA sequence: TGCGCCAGCAGCCAAGATGCTAGCGGGGGGACTAGCACAGATACGCAGTATTTT.